These 4 T cell receptor beta chains originate from one sample sequenced in a study of vaccination effects on CD4 cells after COVID-19. No antigen is known for these receptors. Antigen-specific CD4+ T cells were expanded (with viral peptide pools) by the ViraFEST assay ahead of sequencing. Cells that had been cultured for 10 days were the source of isolated CD4+ T cells. Each vaccine recipient was nucleocapsid antibody negative and had no prior SARS-CoV-2 infection. Data came from immunoSEQ multiplex PCR; TCRdb stores just in-frame clones and leaves some out. Here the sample spans about 21,000 clones, about three quarters being singletons. Sequenced here: CD4+ T cells from PBMCs cultured with HCoV-NL63 spike peptides, sampled before COVID-19 vaccination. The receptors here all came from a human donor who received a COVID-19 vaccine.

CDR3 DNA sequence: TGTGCCAGCAGCTTGACTTTAGGGGGGGCGGCCGGGGCCAACGTCCTGACTTTC. This encodes CASSLTLGGAAGANVLTF. The chain combines TRBV5-6 with TRBJ2-6; tentatively, D is TRBD2 (7 bases). CDR1 and CDR2 from the germline V gene are SGHDT and YYEEEE. Trimming removed 1 base at V and 4 bases at J, with 18 bases between. The length of the CDR3 is 18 residues.

This clone has just one count. The genes are TRBV5-6 and TRBJ1-1; the D gene is possibly TRBD1 (6 bases). The CDR3 contains 15 residues. Looked up from germline, CDR1 is SGHDT and CDR2 is YYEEEE. V shed 0 bases and J shed 10 bases, with 19 bases lying between them. The CDR3 reads CASSLVAGGGLGAFF. DNA for the CDR3: TGTGCCAGCAGCTTGGTAGCGGGGGGCGGTTTAGGAGCTTTCTTT.

The chain is built from TRBV5-5 and TRBJ1-2; TRBD1 aligns across 9 bases. The J segment lost 8 bases and the V segment lost 0 bases, leaving 17 bases of the junction unmatched. The CDR3 consists of 18 residues. Germline V CDR1 and CDR2: SGHKS, YYEKEE (reference sequence). CDR3 DNA: TGTGCCAGCAGCTTGGTTGGGGCAGGTGACAGGGGGGTTGGGGGCTACACCTTC. This sequence encodes CASSLVGAGDRGVGGYTF.

The rearrangement joins TRBV9 to TRBJ1-1; maybe TRBD1 (5 bases). Trimming shortened V by 3 bases and J by 3 bases, and 18 bases separated the two germline ends. Germline V lookup: CDR1 SGDLS, CDR2 YYNGEE. This CDR3 spans 16 amino acids. The chain's CDR3 is CASSAPLGGGHTEAFF. The CDR3 coding sequence is TGTGCCAGCAGCGCCCCCCTGGGGGGGGGTCACACTGAAGCTTTCTTT. The variable domain in full, completed from reference TRBV9 and TRBJ1-1, reads DSGVTQTPKHLITATGQRVTLRCSPRSGDLSVYWYQQSLDQGLQFLIQYYNGEERAKGNILERFSAQQFPDLHSELNLSSLELGDSALYFCASSAPLGGGHTEAFFGQGTRLTVV.